This T cell receptor beta chain was identified in a study of neurological immune-mediated disorders. Study conclusions and caveats: It was HTLV-1-associated myelopathy that showed the most TCR clonal expansion, while multiple sclerosis showed the least, falling below healthy controls.

TCRdb fed the 5' RACE reads into MiXCR, producing one record per CDR3 protein. The table records tens of thousands of distinct CDR3 sequences, under 10% of them present only once. This CDR3 spans 15 amino acids. The V segment lost 4 bases and the J segment 6 bases; nucleotides outside the gene matches: 10. Per germline, CDR1 SGHRS and CDR2 YFSETQ. This clonotype was observed many times. As yet, its antigen is unknown. Volunteers attending a blood bank in Maryland, USA, served as healthy controls. This clonotype originated in a man aged 50 to 60 in good health. Sequenced material: PBMCs. This chain uses TRBV5-1 with TRBJ2-1; 7 bases agree with TRBD1. CDR3 in amino acids: CASSPTGEGGNEQFF. The CDR3 nucleotides read TGCGCCAGCAGCCCTACAGGGGAAGGGGGCAATGAGCAGTTCTTC.